Below are 6 T cell receptor beta chains sequenced from a single sample in a study of vaccination and CD4 T cells after COVID-19. CD4+ T cells that had been cultured provided DNA sequenced with the Oncomine TCR Beta short-read assay. TCRdb re-analysed the PCR reads in MiXCR, keeping a single row per CDR3 protein. The sample comprises fewer than 25,000 distinct CDR3 sequences, nearly 55% of which are singletons, and approximately 6% rests with the top ten. No antigen has been assigned to these receptors. Stated treatment: approximately nine-day PBMC culture with coronavirus spike peptide pools or control peptides (ViraFEST assay). The sequenced material came from CD4+ T cells from blood, cultured in vitro. The receptors shown here come from a human donor who had recovered from COVID-19.

This rearrangement joins TRBV12-3 or TRBV12-4 to TRBJ2-2; D ambiguous. Trimming removed 10 bases from V and 3 bases from J, with 15 bases in between. The CDR3 is 14 residues long. The CDR3 bases are TGTGCCACCTCAGGCGCCATCGACACCGGGGAGCTGTTTTTT. Translation gives CATSGAIDTGELFF.

This clonotype was seen more than once but under ten times. This chain uses TRBV19 with TRBJ1-1; D unclear. The CDR3 has 13 amino acids. Per germline, CDR1 LNHDA and CDR2 SQIVND (reference sequence). Trimming cost V 7 bases and J 2 bases, with 11 bases left between them. The CDR3 sequence: CASTRPDNTEAFF. The CDR3 DNA follows: TGTGCCAGTACCCGCCCCGACAACACTGAAGCTTTCTTT.

The chain uses TRBV28 and TRBJ1-2, with 9 nucleotides matching TRBD1. Trimming cost V 7 bases and J 4 bases; bases outside gene matches: 7. CDR1 and CDR2 from the germline V gene are MDHEN and SYDVKM. This CDR3 region has 14 residues. The CDR3, as DNA: TGTGCCAGCACCACGACAGGGGGAGGCTATGGCTACACCTTC. Residues: CASTTTGGGYGYTF.

V and J are TRBV5-1 and TRBJ2-7, with D possibly being TRBD2 (5 bases). Trimming stripped 2 bases from V and 3 bases from J, with 12 bases between. There are 14 residues in the CDR3. Per germline, CDR1 SGHRS and CDR2 YFSETQ. The CDR3 region has the DNA TGCGCCAGCAGCTTTGGACTCGTCTACTACGAGCAGTACTTC. This encodes CASSFGLVYYEQYF.

V is TRBV12-3 or TRBV12-4 and J is TRBJ2-1; D may be TRBD2 (6 bases). The CDR3 consists of 15 residues. Between the trimmed V and J ends, which lost 6 bases and 0 bases, there was a span of 12 bases. CDR3 sequence: CASRPGTGSYNEQFF. The CDR3 nucleotides are TGTGCCAGCAGACCCGGGACTGGCTCCTACAATGAGCAGTTCTTC.

V usage is TRBV6-1 and J usage is TRBJ2-1; the match to TRBD2 covers 11 bases. Germline assignment: CDR1 MNHNS and CDR2 SASEGT. There are 16 residues in the CDR3. V dropped 7 bases and J dropped 7; count of bases not matched to a gene: 12. Here the CDR3 reads CASTGSGRALRNEQFF. As DNA, the CDR3 is TGTGCCAGCACTGGTAGCGGGAGGGCTTTAAGAAATGAGCAGTTCTTC.